Below are 8 T cell receptor beta chains sequenced from a single sample in a study of Graves' ophthalmopathy and Graves' hyperthyroidism. TCR beta CDR3 amplification used RNA transcripts. A first-round RT-PCR used HTBI primers, followed by a second-round multiplex PCR. TCRdb used MiXCR to reprocess the multiplex PCR reads, holding one entry per CDR3 protein. The sample includes roughly 600,000 distinct CDR3 sequences, 35% to 45% of them seen just once. The source material was peripheral blood or thyroid tissue (not recorded which). Receptors were obtained from an adult man with Graves' hyperthyroidism.

This clonotype has just one count. This may stem from a read error, because a much larger clone lies one nucleotide away. The chain combines TRBV14 with TRBJ2-7; a weak D match, TRBD2 (6 bases). Trimming pared 4 bases from V and 6 bases from J, leaving 22 bases between. Germline assignment: CDR1 SGHDN and CDR2 FVKESK. The CDR3 length is 16 residues. The CDR3 nucleotides are TGTGCCAGCAGCCGGAGGGTGGTTTCCGGGGTTCGCGAGCAGTACTTC. Translating gives CASSRRVVSGVREQYF.

The rearrangement uses TRBV10-3 and TRBJ2-3; no definite D call. Germline CDR1 reads ENHRY; CDR2 reads SYGVKD. CDR3 length equals 14 residues. V dropped 6 bases and J dropped 2 bases, with 12 bases sitting between them. CDR3 DNA sequence: TGTGCCATCAGCCCTAAGGGTCTCACAGATACGCAGTATTTT. Protein product: CAISPKGLTDTQYF.

This clonotype was seen repeatedly, ten times or more. The chain is built from TRBV13 and TRBJ2-7; D might be TRBD2 (6 bases). CDR1 is PRHDT and CDR2 is FYEKMQ in the germline V gene (reference sequence). CDR3 length: 14 residues. Trimming shortened V by 3 bases and J by 2 bases, and 11 bases separated the two germline ends. Written as DNA, the CDR3 is TGTGCCAGCAGCTTCCCAGGGACTCCCTACGAGCAGTACTTC. Translating it yields CASSFPGTPYEQYF.

This clonotype was recorded many times. The gene calls are TRBV19 and TRBJ1-5; 10 bases line up with TRBD1. J gave up 7 bases and V 4 bases, and 10 bases lay outside the gene matches. CDR3 length equals 16 residues. Per the germline V gene, CDR1 is LNHDA and CDR2 is SQIVND (reference sequence). CDR3 sequence (DNA): TGTGCCAGTAGTACCACGGGGGACAGGGGATACCAGCCCCAGCATTTT. Protein: CASSTTGDRGYQPQHF.

V and J are TRBV6-1 and TRBJ1-5; 7 bases fit TRBD1. The CDR3 covers 15 residues. V was pared by 5 bases and J by 6 bases, with 10 bases of the junction left unmatched. The V gene's germline CDR1 is MNHNS and CDR2 SASEGT. The DNA for the CDR3 is TGTGCCAGCAGTCCTCGTCAGGGGGTAGGTCAGCCCCAGCATTTT. This encodes CASSPRQGVGQPQHF.

The chain is built from TRBV9 and TRBJ2-5; 10 bases fit TRBD2. V was pared by 0 bases and J by 0 bases, with 11 bases of the junction left unmatched. The CDR3 contains 19 residues. Germline values: CDR1 SGDLS, CDR2 YYNGEE. The CDR3 DNA sequence: TGTGCCAGCAGCGTAGGCTTAGCGGGGGGCAAAATATACCAAGAGACCCAGTACTTC. It yields the protein CASSVGLAGGKIYQETQYF.

This chain uses TRBV7-6 with TRBJ2-3; TRBD2 matches at 9 bases. Germline-derived CDR1 and CDR2 are SGHVS and FNYEAQ. The junction had 11 bases not matched to a gene; V was cut back by 5 bases and J by 2 bases. CDR3 length equals 17 residues. In DNA form, the CDR3 reads TGTGCCAGCAGCCCATCCGGCGGGGGGGGCGCCACAGATACGCAGTATTTT. Translation: CASSPSGGGGATDTQYF.

The chain uses TRBV2 and TRBJ1-4; 7 bases line up with TRBD1. V trimming: 7 bases; J trimming: 6 bases; junction bases outside the gene matches: 14. Germline assignment: CDR1 SNHLY and CDR2 FYNNEI. This CDR3 is built from 16 residues. In DNA form, the CDR3 reads TGTGCCAGCAAAACGTCGACAGGGAGCACTGATGAAAAACTGTTTTTT. Translating it yields CASKTSTGSTDEKLFF.